This TCR beta chain was recovered during a study of shared clonotypes between healthy human individuals. General study findings and limits: The study's rarefaction showed incomplete sorted-subset sequencing despite large depth.

The study enrolled healthy HIV-negative adults without recent acute infections or vaccinations as donors. Assay: immunoSEQ multiplex PCR; the TCRdb copy retains only in-frame clones and omits some. Of around 750,000 clones listed, 74% are singletons. Points on this clone: The target antigen is unknown.

V was trimmed by 1 base and J by 1 base, leaving 10 bases between them. Germline lookup yields CDR1 GTSNPN and CDR2 SVGIG (reference sequence). The CDR3 runs to 14 residues. The J gene is TRBJ1-2, the V gene TRBV30; D is unclear. The clonotype comes from a woman in her 30s in good health. Sequences were obtained from memory CD4+ T cells sorted from blood. Subset: CD45RA-negative fraction. The CDR3: CAWSALLDNYGYTF. The CDR3 bases are TGTGCCTGGAGTGCTCTTTTGGATAACTATGGCTACACCTTC.